This record covers a single T cell receptor (beta chain). This sample is drawn from a study of T cell responses to AZD1222 COVID-19 vaccine. This CDR3 region has 16 residues. V was clipped by 3 bases and J by 5 bases; unmatched bases: 7. Germline lookup yields CDR1 LGHDT and CDR2 YNNKEL (reference sequence). Here immunoSEQ multiplex PCR was the method, and the copy in TCRdb shows in-frame clones only, minus some. This sample has some 190,000 clones, with about 95% found just once. The sequencing here drew on peripheral blood, taken 28 days after the second dose of the MenACWY control vaccine. The receptor was isolated from an adult who received the MenACWY meningococcal vaccine as a control. The chain joins TRBV3-1 (or the pseudogene TRBV3-2) to TRBJ2-7; 13 bases map to TRBD2. CDR3 region: CASSHPGLAGSNEQYF. In DNA, the CDR3 is TGTGCCAGCAGCCACCCGGGACTAGCGGGATCAAACGAGCAGTACTTC.